The clone carrying this TCR beta chain was seen only a few times. Its antigen is unidentified. This sample stems from a study of response to subunit inactivated influenza vaccine. MiXCR was run by TCRdb on the RT-PCR reads, yielding one entry per CDR3 protein. The sample carries about 480,000 distinct CDR3 sequences, roughly 13% recorded once. Study-level results: There was a suggestion from the authors that each seasonal influenza vaccination recruits few new T cells.

The receptor was isolated from a middle-aged man who received an inactivated influenza vaccine. The sample consisted of PBMCs from blood, taken roughly 6 weeks after vaccination.

This CDR3 is CSATLTGAYGYTF. Written as DNA, the CDR3 is TGCAGCGCCACCTTGACAGGAGCATATGGCTACACCTTC. This chain uses TRBV29-1 with TRBJ1-2, with D possibly matching TRBD1 (6 bases). In germline, CDR1 is SQVTM, CDR2 ANQGSEA. This CDR3 is built from 13 residues. Trimming cost V 7 bases and J 5 bases, with 17 bases left between them.